This TCR beta chain was recorded in a study of OX40 agonist ivuxolimab in advanced cancers. As for the study in general: Three patients responded partially, comprising one with hepatocellular carcinoma and two with cutaneous melanoma.

Here immunoSEQ multiplex PCR was the method, and the copy in TCRdb shows in-frame clones only, minus some. The repertoire holds 44,000 or so clones, with approximately 91% as singletons. V was clipped by 0 bases and J by 6 bases, with 6 bases between them. CDR1 is MNHEY and CDR2 is SMNVEV in the germline V gene (reference sequence). The CDR3 is 13 residues long. The sequencing used CD4+ or CD8+ T cells sorted from blood, collected in a trial of the OX40 agonist ivuxolimab. The receptor's source is an adult with an advanced solid tumor such as melanoma, head and neck, liver or kidney cancer. The V gene is TRBV27, the J gene TRBJ1-5; D gene uncertain. The CDR3 here is CASSLSIGQPQHF. In nucleotides, the CDR3 is TGTGCCAGCAGTTTATCGATAGGTCAGCCCCAGCATTTT.